This TCR beta chain originates from a study of early T cells in non-severe SARS-CoV-2 infection. This clonotype is medium-sized (0.01 to 0.1%) by share. TCRdb processed the 5' RACE reads anew with MiXCR; each CDR3 protein has one entry. The table lists tens of thousands of distinct CDR3 sequences, about 10% of them singletons. This clonotype originated in an adult who was a healthcare worker with PCR-confirmed SARS-CoV-2 infection or an uninfected control (not recorded which). The sample taken for sequencing was whole blood.

The CDR3 DNA reads as TGCGCCAGCAGCTCGTTCGGGGACTACGAGCAGTACTTC. The encoded protein is CASSSFGDYEQYF. J is TRBJ2-7 and V is TRBV5-1; D might be TRBD2 (5 bases). V gave up 3 bases and J gave up 3 bases, with 10 bases separating them. Germline V gene data show CDR1 as SGHRS and CDR2 as YFSETQ. This CDR3 spans 13 amino acids.